This T cell receptor (beta chain) came from a study of shared clonotypes between healthy human individuals. Study conclusions and caveats: The study found lower generation probabilities in non-shared clonotypes than in those shared by all four donors.

Of note for this clone: Antigen specificity is unknown.

Here immunoSEQ multiplex PCR was the method, and the copy in TCRdb shows in-frame clones only, minus some. Of 2 million to 2.5 million clones listed, roughly 93% were seen once; the top ten hold more than 0.35%. Losses at the gene ends were 5 bases for V and 6 bases for J; bases not matched to a gene: 11. The CDR3 consists of 16 residues. Germline CDR1 reads MDHEN; CDR2 reads SYDVKM. The sequenced sample was naive CD4+ T cells from PBMCs. Documented subset: CD45RA+ positively selected. J is TRBJ2-7 and V is TRBV28; 12 bases fit TRBD2. The source of this sequence is a man aged 18 to 30 in good health. Some clones in this sample may be carry-over from other donors' samples. In nucleotides, the CDR3 is TGTGCCAGCAGTCCCTGGACTAGCGGGAACGCTCCCGAGCAGTACTTC. Its protein is CASSPWTSGNAPEQYF.